This TCR beta chain was captured by sequencing in a study of blood T cell repertoires in COVID-19. Study context: In each case, the material was cDNA or gDNA derived from T cells, B-cell-depleted T cells, or PBMCs.

The Seattle patients joined while their infection was active and were tracked longitudinally afterward. Per the original methods: Estimates of nucleated cell counts were drawn from the amplification of reference gene primers. TCRdb keeps only in-frame clones here, not all; method: immunoSEQ multiplex PCR. V and J calls plus clone size are reproduced from that table; the DNA served to infer D and trimming. The profile covers 450,000 or so clones, with about 88% appearing a single time and approximately 0.9% taken by the ten largest. The V segment lost 9 bases and the J segment 8 bases; nucleotides outside the gene matches: 10. The CDR3 contains 13 residues.

The J gene is TRBJ2-1, the V gene TRBV12-3 or TRBV12-4, with 7 bases that match TRBD1. This receptor was obtained from a man younger than 30 with COVID-19, enrolled during active disease. Sequenced sample: peripheral blood. The CDR3 region is CASADRFFDEQFF. The DNA of the CDR3 is TGTGCCAGTGCGGACAGGTTTTTCGATGAGCAGTTCTTC.